This T cell receptor beta chain was sequenced in a study of cytomegalovirus exposure and HLA in healthy donors. As for the study in general: The early release's HLA-typed donors yielded approximately 82 million unique TCRs. In terms of ancestry, the Caucasian-associated cluster contained 81% of the roughly 400 genotyped donors. The study's findings and limits: For presence/absence analyses, sequencing depth was assumed to be roughly uniform across donors.

This CDR3 contains 13 residues. Germline lookup yields CDR1 SQVTM and CDR2 ANQGSEA. Between the trimmed V and J ends, which lost 8 bases and 0 bases, there was a span of 11 bases. In regard to this clone: What it recognizes is unknown.

This PCR relied on a set of 60 Vbeta primers and 13 Jbeta primers. The method was immunoSEQ multiplex PCR; TCRdb's version includes in-frame clones alone and lacks a portion of them. The repertoire has about 160,000 clones, 55% to 75% of them found once; the top ten carry 6% to 8.5%. This sequence joins TRBV29-1 and TRBJ2-1, with no clear D. The sequence was collected from a woman aged 55 to 70 in good health and CMV-seropositive. The sample comprised PBMCs. CDR3 residues: CSSLESSYNEQFF. The CDR3 region has the DNA TGCAGCTCGTTGGAGAGCTCCTACAATGAGCAGTTCTTC.